Listed here is a single T cell receptor beta chain. The data were obtained in a study of siplizumab effects on memory and regulatory T cells. The table came from immunoSEQ multiplex PCR; TCRdb's copy has only in-frame clones and leaves some out. The sample carries tens of thousands of clones, roughly 95% recorded once. CDR3 length: 16 amino acids. Between the trimmed V and J ends, which lost 1 base and 4 bases, there was a span of 16 bases. Germline V CDR1 and CDR2: KGHSH, LQKENI. Sequenced material: naive CD4+ T cells sorted from blood. This receptor was obtained from a human donor in good health. The chain joins TRBV18 to TRBJ2-5, with D tentatively TRBD1 or TRBD2 (6 bases each). The DNA for the CDR3 is TGTGCCAGCTCACCACTTTCTACGGGGGCGGGAGAGACCCAGTACTTC. It yields the protein CASSPLSTGAGETQYF.